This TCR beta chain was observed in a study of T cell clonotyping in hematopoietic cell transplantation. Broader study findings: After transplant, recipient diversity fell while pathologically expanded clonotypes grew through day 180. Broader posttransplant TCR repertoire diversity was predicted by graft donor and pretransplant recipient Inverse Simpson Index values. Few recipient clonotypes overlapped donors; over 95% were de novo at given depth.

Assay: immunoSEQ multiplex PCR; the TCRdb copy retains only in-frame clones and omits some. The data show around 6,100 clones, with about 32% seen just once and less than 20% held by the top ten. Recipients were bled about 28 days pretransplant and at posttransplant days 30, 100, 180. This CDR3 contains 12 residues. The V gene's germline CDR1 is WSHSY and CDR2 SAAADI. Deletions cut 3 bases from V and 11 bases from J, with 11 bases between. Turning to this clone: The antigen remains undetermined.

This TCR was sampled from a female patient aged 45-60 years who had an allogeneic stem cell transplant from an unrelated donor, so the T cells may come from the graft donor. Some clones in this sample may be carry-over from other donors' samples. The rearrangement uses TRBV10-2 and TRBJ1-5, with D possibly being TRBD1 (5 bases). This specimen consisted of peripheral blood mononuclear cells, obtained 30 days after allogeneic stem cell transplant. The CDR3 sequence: CASSDGGATQHF. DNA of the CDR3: TGCGCCAGCAGTGACGGTGGGGCAACCCAGCATTTT.